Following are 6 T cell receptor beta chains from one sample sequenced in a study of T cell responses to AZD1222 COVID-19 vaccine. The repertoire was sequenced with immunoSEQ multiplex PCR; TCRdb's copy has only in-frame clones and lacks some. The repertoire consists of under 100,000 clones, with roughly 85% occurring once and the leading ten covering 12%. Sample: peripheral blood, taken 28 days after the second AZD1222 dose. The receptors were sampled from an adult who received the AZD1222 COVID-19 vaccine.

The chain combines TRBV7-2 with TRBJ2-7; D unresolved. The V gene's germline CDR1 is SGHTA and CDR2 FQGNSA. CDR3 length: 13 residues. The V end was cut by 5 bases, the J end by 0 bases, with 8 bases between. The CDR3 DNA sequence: TGTGCCAGCAGCCCCAGCCCCTCCTACGAGCAGTACTTC. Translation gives CASSPSPSYEQYF.

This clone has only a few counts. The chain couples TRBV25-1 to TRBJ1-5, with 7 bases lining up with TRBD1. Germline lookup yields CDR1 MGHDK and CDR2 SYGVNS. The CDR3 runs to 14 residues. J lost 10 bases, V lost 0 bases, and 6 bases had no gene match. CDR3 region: CASSEYGDSKPQHF. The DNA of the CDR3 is TGTGCCAGCAGTGAATATGGGGACAGCAAACCCCAGCATTTT.

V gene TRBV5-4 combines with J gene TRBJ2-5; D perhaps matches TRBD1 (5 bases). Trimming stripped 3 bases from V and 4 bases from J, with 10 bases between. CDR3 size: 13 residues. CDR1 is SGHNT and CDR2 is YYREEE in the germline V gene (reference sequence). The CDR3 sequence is CASSSAGSETQYF. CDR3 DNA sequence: TGTGCCAGCAGCTCCGCAGGGTCAGAGACCCAGTACTTC.

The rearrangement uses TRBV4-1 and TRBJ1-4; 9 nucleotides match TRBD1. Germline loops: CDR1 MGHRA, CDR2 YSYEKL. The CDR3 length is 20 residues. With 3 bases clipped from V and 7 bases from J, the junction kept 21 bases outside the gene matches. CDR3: CASSQVPSGQGFGSSEKLFF. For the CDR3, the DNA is TGCGCCAGCAGCCAGGTTCCTTCCGGACAGGGGTTCGGTTCGAGTGAAAAACTGTTTTTT.

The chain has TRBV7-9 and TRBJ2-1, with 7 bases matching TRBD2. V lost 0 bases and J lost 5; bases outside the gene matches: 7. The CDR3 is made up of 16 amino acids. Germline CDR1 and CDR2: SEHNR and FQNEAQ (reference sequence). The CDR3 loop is CASSLASGGSNNEQFF. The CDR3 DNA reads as TGTGCCAGCAGCTTAGCTTCCGGCGGGAGCAACAATGAGCAGTTCTTC.

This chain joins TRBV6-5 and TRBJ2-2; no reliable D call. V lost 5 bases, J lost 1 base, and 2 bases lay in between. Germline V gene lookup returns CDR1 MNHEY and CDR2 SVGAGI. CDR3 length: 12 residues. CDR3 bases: TGTGCCAGCAGTAGGAACACCGGGGAGCTGTTTTTT. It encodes CASSRNTGELFF.